In this sample, the clone carrying this T cell receptor beta chain turned up once. This entry is derived from a study of blood T cell repertoires in COVID-19. Study context: Whether acute or convalescent, the COVID-19 samples came from the United States, Italy and Spain. Nucleic acid was either cDNA or gDNA, and it came from T cells, B-cell-depleted T cells, or PBMCs.

With V trimmed by 1 base and J by 5 bases, 4 bases remained unmatched. The CDR3 contains 15 residues. Looked up from germline, CDR1 is SNHLY and CDR2 is FYNNEI. The protocol was immunoSEQ multiplex PCR, while the TCRdb copy is restricted to in-frame clones and leaves out a portion. The table shows 170,000 or so clones, with around nine tenths occurring only once. The chain carries TRBV2 and TRBJ2-2; TRBD2 aligns across 7 bases. The sample consisted of peripheral blood. The TCR was taken from a woman younger than 35 who had recovered from COVID-19. The CDR3 nucleotides read TGTGCCAGCAGTGAAGGCGGGAGTCGAACCGGGGAGCTGTTTTTT. It translates to CASSEGGSRTGELFF.